This entry concerns a single T cell receptor beta chain. The sample originates from a study of T cell changes during pregnancy in multiple sclerosis. Repertoires were generated with immunoSEQ multiplex PCR, while TCRdb's copy carries only in-frame clones and drops some. The sample lists 85,000 to 130,000 clones, around 94% occurring once. Per germline, CDR1 LNHDA and CDR2 SQIVND (reference sequence). The CDR3 is made up of 14 amino acids. Trimming removed 3 bases from V and 7 bases from J; junction bases left unmatched: 4. This TCR was sampled from a female donor with multiple sclerosis, enrolled in a pregnancy study. V usage is TRBV19 and J usage is TRBJ1-4; 8 bases are shared with TRBD1. Sequences were derived from peripheral blood, sampled in the second trimester of pregnancy. In DNA, the CDR3 is TGTGCCAGTAGTATTCCAGGGGGCGTTGAAAAACTGTTTTTT. Its translation: CASSIPGGVEKLFF.